This TCR beta chain was profiled in a study of shared clonotypes between healthy human individuals. Naive CD8 cells were CD45RO-negative, positively selected for CCR7, excluding terminally differentiated effector memory CD45RA+ cells. The V end was cut by 4 bases, the J end by 0 bases, with 7 bases between. The CDR3 contains 14 residues. Germline V gives CDR1 MDHEN, CDR2 SYDVKM. Profiled with immunoSEQ multiplex PCR; TCRdb holds only in-frame clones, not every one. The table lists fewer than 700,000 clones, about 95% of them singletons. Sequenced input: naive CD8+ T cells sorted from blood. The clonotype comes from a woman younger than 45 in good health. The chain recombines TRBV28 with TRBJ2-1, with D possibly matching TRBD1 (6 bases). In DNA form, the CDR3 reads TGTGCCAGCAGTTCCAGGGGCTCCTACAATGAGCAGTTCTTC. Its translation: CASSSRGSYNEQFF.